These 4 T cell receptor beta chains were sequenced from one sample in a study of sequential checkpoint blockade in melanoma. Sample treatment: randomized to nivolumab then ipilimumab (arm A) or the reverse (arm B). The data were produced by immunoSEQ multiplex PCR, yet TCRdb's version contains in-frame clones alone and is incomplete. Of about 3,300 clones listed, 24% are singletons. The sample consisted of tumor tissue (inferred from file names), taken from a patient given nivolumab and ipilimumab in sequence. These receptors were taken from a human donor with melanoma.

The rearrangement joins TRBV10-2 to TRBJ1-4, with a tentative D call TRBD1 (6 bases). Germline V lookup: CDR1 WSHSY, CDR2 SAAADI. CDR3 length: 16 residues. With 3 bases removed from V and 4 bases from J, the gap between germline ends came to 15 bases. This CDR3 is CASSEWGRGLNEKLFF. CDR3 nucleotides: TGCGCCAGCAGTGAATGGGGCAGGGGCCTTAATGAAAAACTGTTTTTT.

This sequence joins TRBV15 and TRBJ1-5; maybe TRBD1 (5 bases). This CDR3 contains 15 residues. Trimming removed 9 bases from V and 1 base from J, with 16 bases in between. Germline CDR1 and CDR2: LNHNV and YYDKDF (reference sequence). The DNA of the CDR3 is TGTGCCACGGACTTGGGGGGGAGGAGCAATCAGCCCCAGCATTTT. As protein: CATDLGGRSNQPQHF.

J is TRBJ2-7 and V is TRBV6-8; maybe TRBD2 (6 bases). The CDR3 sequence is 16 residues long. V was cut by 6 bases and J by 3 bases, with 21 bases left in between. Germline CDR1 is MNHGY and CDR2 is SAAAGT. As DNA, the CDR3 is TGTGCCAGCAGACCAGCGTGGGGGGAGGAGGGCTACGAGCAGTACTTC. As protein: CASRPAWGEEGYEQYF.

This clone showed up just a few times. This rearrangement joins TRBV6-8 to TRBJ2-3; 7 bases fit TRBD2. Germline V gives CDR1 MNHGY, CDR2 SAAAGT. The CDR3 covers 13 residues. V shed 5 bases, J shed 6 bases, and the junction held 5 bases outside the gene matches. This CDR3 is CASSPGTTDTQYF. CDR3 DNA: TGTGCCAGCAGTCCGGGGACTACGGATACGCAGTATTTT.